The rows below give T cell receptor beta chains drawn from one sample of a study of T-cell memory formation after mild COVID-19. TCRdb re-derived calls from the 5' RACE reads in MiXCR, one entry per CDR3 protein. Of roughly 350,000 distinct CDR3 sequences listed, around 20% are singletons. Source material: PBMCs or a T cell subset sorted from them (not recorded which). The receptors derive from an adult woman who had mild COVID-19 (a few samples of this study predate the infection). Cell type and time point are not known. Each CDR3 is given with its conserved first and last residue. The D gene is left open where the match is weak. Expanded clones are given a class, and other clones once, few, many or no size at all.

j_call clone_size d_call v_call cdr3_nt cdr3_aa
TRBJ1-1 NA NA TRBV7-8 TGTGCCAGCAGCTTAGATGAGGGGACGAACACTGAAGCTTTCTTT CASSLDEGTNTEAFF
TRBJ1-1 NA NA TRBV29-1 TGCAGCGCAGAAGGGGGTCGCGAAGCTTTCTTT CSAEGGREAFF
TRBJ1-2 NA TRBD1 TRBV4-3 TGCGCCAGCAGCCCCCGAGTCCGGGACAGTGCCTACTATGGCTACACCTTC CASSPRVRDSAYYGYTF
TRBJ1-2 few TRBD1 TRBV5-1 TGCGCCAGCAGCTTGGCCCTCGGACAGGGGTATGGCTACACCTTC CASSLALGQGYGYTF
TRBJ2-7 many NA TRBV12-3/TRBV12-4 TGTGCCAGCAGGGGGACGGAGTCCTACGAGCAGTACTTC CASRGTESYEQYF
TRBJ2-1 few NA TRBV7-9 TGTGCCAGCAGCCCTACAGGACCCCGGACCTACAATGAGCAGTTCTTC CASSPTGPRTYNEQFF
TRBJ2-1 few NA TRBV12-5 TGTGCTAGTGGTTTGGTACCGTACGGCCTGAATGAGCAGTTCTTC CASGLVPYGLNEQFF
TRBJ1-2 NA NA TRBV7-9 TGTGCCAGCAGCTCTCTTGGGGGCGATGGCTACACCTTC CASSSLGGDGYTF
TRBJ2-7 few TRBD2 TRBV5-1 TGCGCCAGCAGCAGGGGACTAGCGGGAGTAGGTCCCGGTGAGCAGTACTTC CASSRGLAGVGPGEQYF
TRBJ1-5 NA NA TRBV5-1 TGCGCCAGCATAGGGACCGACGACAATAGCAATCAGCCCCAGCATTTT CASIGTDDNSNQPQHF
TRBJ2-2 NA TRBD2 TRBV12-3/TRBV12-4 TGTGCCAGCAGTCTGGGACTATCACTGAACACCGGGGAGCTGTTTTTT CASSLGLSLNTGELFF
TRBJ1-1 NA TRBD1 TRBV30 TGTGCCTGGGGGACAGAGGGCACTGAAGCTTTCTTT CAWGTEGTEAFF
TRBJ2-7 many NA TRBV6-6 TGTGCCAGCAGTCCCCACGACGAGCAGTACTTC CASSPHDEQYF